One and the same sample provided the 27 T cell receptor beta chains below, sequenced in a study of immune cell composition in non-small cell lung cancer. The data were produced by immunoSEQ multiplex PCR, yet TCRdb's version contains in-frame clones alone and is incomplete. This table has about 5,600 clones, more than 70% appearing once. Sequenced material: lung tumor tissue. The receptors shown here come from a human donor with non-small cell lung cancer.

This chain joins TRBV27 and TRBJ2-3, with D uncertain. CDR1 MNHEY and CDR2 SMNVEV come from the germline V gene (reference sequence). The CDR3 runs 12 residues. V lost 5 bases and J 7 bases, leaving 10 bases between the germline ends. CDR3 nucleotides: TGTGCCAGCAGTACTCCTCTAAATACGCAGTATTTT. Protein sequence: CASSTPLNTQYF.

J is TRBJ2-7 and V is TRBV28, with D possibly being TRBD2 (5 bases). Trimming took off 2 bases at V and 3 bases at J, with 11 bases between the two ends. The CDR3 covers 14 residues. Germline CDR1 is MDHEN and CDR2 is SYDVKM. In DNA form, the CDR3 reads TGTGCCAGCAGTTTAACCGGGGTGGGCTACGAGCAGTACTTC. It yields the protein CASSLTGVGYEQYF. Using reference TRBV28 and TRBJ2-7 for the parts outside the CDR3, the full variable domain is DVKVTQSSRYLVKRTGEKVFLECVQDMDHENMFWYRQDPGLGLRLIYFSYDVKMKEKGDIPEGYSVSREKKERFSLILESASTNQTSMYLCASSLTGVGYEQYFGPGTRLTVT.

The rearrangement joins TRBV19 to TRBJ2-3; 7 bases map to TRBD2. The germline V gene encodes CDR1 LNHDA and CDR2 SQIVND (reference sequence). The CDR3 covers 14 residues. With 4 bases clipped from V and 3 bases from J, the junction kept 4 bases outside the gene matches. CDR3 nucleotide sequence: TGTGCCAGTAGTAAAGCGGGGCCTACAGATACGCAGTATTTT. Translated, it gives CASSKAGPTDTQYF.

The CDR3, as DNA: TGTGCCAGCAGCTTAGGGACAGGGAACAGCGAGCAGTACTTC. Protein sequence: CASSLGTGNSEQYF. The chain joins TRBV7-2 to TRBJ2-7; 8 bases match TRBD1. The V segment lost 1 base and the J segment 6 bases; nucleotides outside the gene matches: 5. CDR3 size: 14 residues. Germline V CDR1 and CDR2: SGHTA, FQGNSA.

CDR3 sequence: CASSDRTGGYNEQFF. CDR3 bases: TGTGCCAGCAGTGACAGGACAGGGGGGTACAATGAGCAGTTCTTC. This chain joins TRBV6-4 and TRBJ2-1; 10 bases are shared with TRBD1. Looked up from germline, CDR1 is MRHNA and CDR2 is SNTAGT. V dropped 2 bases and J dropped 4; count of bases not matched to a gene: 2. The CDR3 spans 15 residues.

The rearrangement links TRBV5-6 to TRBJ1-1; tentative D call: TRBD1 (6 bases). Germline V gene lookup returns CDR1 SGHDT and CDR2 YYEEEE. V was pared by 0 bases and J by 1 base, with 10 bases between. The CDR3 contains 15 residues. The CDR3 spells CASSLGLTGNTEAFF. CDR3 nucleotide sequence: TGTGCCAGCAGCTTGGGGTTGACAGGGAACACTGAAGCTTTCTTT. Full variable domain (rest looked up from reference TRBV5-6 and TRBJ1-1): DAGVTQSPTHLIKTRGQQVTLRCSPKSGHDTVSWYQQALGQGPQFIFQYYEEEERQRGNFPDRFSGHQFPNYSSELNVNALLLGDSALYLCASSLGLTGNTEAFFGQGTRLTVV.

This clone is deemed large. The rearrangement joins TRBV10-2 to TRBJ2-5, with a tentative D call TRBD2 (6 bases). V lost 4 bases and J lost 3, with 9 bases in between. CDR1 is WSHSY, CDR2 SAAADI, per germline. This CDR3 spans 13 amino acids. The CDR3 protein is CASSVTSKETQYF. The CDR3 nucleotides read TGCGCCAGCAGTGTTACTAGCAAAGAGACCCAGTACTTC.

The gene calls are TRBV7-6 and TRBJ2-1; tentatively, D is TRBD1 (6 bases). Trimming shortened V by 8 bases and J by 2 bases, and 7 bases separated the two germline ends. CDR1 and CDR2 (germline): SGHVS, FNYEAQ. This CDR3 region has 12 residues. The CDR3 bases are TGTGCCAGCGGGGGCCCCTACAATGAGCAGTTCTTC. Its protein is CASGGPYNEQFF.

CDR3 protein: CASSLAGGNTEAFF. CDR3 nucleotide sequence: TGTGCCAGCAGCCTGGCGGGGGGGAACACTGAAGCTTTCTTT. The J gene is TRBJ1-1, the V gene TRBV11-2; D is possibly TRBD1 (5 bases). Per the germline V gene, CDR1 is SGHAT and CDR2 is FQNNGV. The CDR3 covers 14 residues. Trimming pared 5 bases from V and 1 base from J, leaving 11 bases between.

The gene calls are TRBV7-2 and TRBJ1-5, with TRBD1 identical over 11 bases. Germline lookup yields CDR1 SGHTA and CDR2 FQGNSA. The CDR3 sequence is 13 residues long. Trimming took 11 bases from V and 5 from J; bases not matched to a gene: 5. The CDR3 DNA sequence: TGTGCCGCCGGACAGGGGGCGGATCAGCCCCAGCATTTT. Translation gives CAAGQGADQPQHF.

Here the CDR3 reads CASSSGLAADSTDTQYF. CDR3 bases: TGCGCCAGCAGCTCGGGACTAGCGGCGGATAGCACAGATACGCAGTATTTT. The chain recombines TRBV5-1 with TRBJ2-3, with 11 bases matching TRBD2. The CDR3 consists of 17 residues. With 3 bases clipped from V and 0 bases from J, the junction kept 6 bases outside the gene matches. Germline V gives CDR1 SGHRS, CDR2 YFSETQ.

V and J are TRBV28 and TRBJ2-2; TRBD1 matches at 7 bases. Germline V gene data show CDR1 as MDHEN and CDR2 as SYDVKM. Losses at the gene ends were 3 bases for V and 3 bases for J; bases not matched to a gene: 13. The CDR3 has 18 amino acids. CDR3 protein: CASSFGTALLWDTGELFF. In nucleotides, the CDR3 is TGTGCCAGCAGTTTCGGGACAGCCCTCCTTTGGGACACCGGGGAGCTGTTTTTT.

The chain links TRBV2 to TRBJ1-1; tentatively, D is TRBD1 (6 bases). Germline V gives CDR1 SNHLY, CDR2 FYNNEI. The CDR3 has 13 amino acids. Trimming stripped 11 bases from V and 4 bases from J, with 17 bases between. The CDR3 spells CAGKGQLFTEAFF. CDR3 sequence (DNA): TGTGCCGGAAAAGGACAGTTGTTCACTGAAGCTTTCTTT.

DNA for the CDR3: TGTGCCAGCAGGGAACAGGGGTCGGGTGAAAAACTGTTTTTT. Translating it yields CASREQGSGEKLFF. V and J are TRBV2 and TRBJ1-4; TRBD1 aligns across 7 bases. The CDR3 consists of 14 residues. Germline CDR1 is SNHLY and CDR2 is FYNNEI. The ends lost 6 bases at V and 7 bases at J; junction bases unmatched: 8.

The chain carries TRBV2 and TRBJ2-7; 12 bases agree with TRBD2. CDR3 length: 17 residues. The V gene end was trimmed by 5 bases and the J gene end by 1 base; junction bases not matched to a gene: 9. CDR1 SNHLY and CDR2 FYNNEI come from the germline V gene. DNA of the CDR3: TGTGCCAGCAGTAGAGGACTAGCGGGGATGGGGTCCTACGAGCAGTACTTC. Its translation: CASSRGLAGMGSYEQYF.

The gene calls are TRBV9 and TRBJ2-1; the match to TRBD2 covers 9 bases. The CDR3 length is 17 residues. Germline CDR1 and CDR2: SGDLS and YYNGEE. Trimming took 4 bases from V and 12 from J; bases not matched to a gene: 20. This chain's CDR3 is CASSPVLTAGGSQGQFF. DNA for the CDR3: TGTGCCAGCAGCCCTGTGCTGACAGCGGGGGGTTCGCAGGGGCAGTTCTTC.

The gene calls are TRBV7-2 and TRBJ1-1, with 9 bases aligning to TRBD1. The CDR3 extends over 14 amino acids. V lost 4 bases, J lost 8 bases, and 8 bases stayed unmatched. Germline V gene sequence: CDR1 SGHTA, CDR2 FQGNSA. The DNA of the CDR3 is TGTGCCAGCAGCTCCCCGGGACAGGGATACGAAGCTTTCTTT. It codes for CASSSPGQGYEAFF.

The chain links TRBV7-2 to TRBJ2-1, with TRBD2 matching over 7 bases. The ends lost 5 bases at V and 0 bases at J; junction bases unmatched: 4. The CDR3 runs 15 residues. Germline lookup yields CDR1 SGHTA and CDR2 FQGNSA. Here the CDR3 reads CASSLSGYSYNEQFF. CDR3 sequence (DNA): TGTGCCAGCAGCCTTAGCGGGTACTCCTACAATGAGCAGTTCTTC.

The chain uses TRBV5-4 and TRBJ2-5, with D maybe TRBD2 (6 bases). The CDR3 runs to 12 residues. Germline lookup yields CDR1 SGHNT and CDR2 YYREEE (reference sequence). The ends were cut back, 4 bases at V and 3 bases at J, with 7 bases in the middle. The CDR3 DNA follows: TGTGCCAGCAGCCCGGGGGAAGAGACCCAGTACTTC. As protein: CASSPGEETQYF.

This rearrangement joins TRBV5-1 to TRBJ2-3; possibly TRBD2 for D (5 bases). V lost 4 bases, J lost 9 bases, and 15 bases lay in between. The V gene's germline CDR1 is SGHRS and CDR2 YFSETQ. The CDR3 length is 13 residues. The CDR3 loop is CASSPTGRDTQYF. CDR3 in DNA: TGCGCCAGCAGCCCCACGGGAAGAGACACGCAGTATTTT.

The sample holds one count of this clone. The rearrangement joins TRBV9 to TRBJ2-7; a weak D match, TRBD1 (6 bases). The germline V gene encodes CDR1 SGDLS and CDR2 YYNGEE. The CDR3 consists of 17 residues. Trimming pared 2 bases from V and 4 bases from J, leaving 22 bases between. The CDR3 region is CASSVSPGPPRGYEQYF. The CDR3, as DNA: TGTGCCAGCAGCGTCTCCCCCGGGCCTCCTAGGGGGTACGAGCAGTACTTC.

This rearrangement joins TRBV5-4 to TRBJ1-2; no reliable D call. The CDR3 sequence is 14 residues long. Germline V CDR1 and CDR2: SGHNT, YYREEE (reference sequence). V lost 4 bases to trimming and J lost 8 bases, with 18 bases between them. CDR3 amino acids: CASSPGWVGYGYTF. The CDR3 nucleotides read TGTGCCAGCAGCCCGGGATGGGTGGGCTACGGCTACACCTTC.

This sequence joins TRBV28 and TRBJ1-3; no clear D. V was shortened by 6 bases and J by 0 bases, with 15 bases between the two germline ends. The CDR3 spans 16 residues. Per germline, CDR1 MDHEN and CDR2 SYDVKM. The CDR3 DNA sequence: TGTGCCAGCAGGCTAGGAGGGTTCGACTCTGGAAACACCATATATTTT. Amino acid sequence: CASRLGGFDSGNTIYF.

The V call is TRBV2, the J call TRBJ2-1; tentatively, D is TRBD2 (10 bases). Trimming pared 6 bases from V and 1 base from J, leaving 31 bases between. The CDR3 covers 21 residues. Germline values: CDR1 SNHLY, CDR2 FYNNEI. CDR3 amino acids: CASRAGTGILAGARSYNEQFF. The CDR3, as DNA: TGTGCCAGCAGAGCCGGGACAGGGATCCTAGCGGGGGCCAGGTCCTACAATGAGCAGTTCTTC. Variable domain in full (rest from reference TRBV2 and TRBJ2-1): EPEVTQTPSHQVTQMGQEVILRCVPISNHLYFYWYRQILGQKVEFLVSFYNNEISEKSEIFDDQFSVERPDGSNFTLKIRSTKLEDSAMYFCASRAGTGILAGARSYNEQFFGPGTRLTVL.

The DNA of the CDR3 is TGTGCCATCAGTGACGGACAGGGAGATGGCTACACCTTC. Its translation: CAISDGQGDGYTF. The rearrangement links TRBV10-3 to TRBJ1-2; 8 bases map to TRBD1. V shed 3 bases and J 6 bases; nucleotides not matched to a gene: 3. CDR1 is ENHRY, CDR2 SYGVKD, per germline. CDR3 size: 13 residues.

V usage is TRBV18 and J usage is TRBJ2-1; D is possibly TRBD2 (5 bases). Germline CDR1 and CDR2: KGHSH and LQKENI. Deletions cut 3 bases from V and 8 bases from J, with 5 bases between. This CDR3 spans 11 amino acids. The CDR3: CASSPDYEQFF. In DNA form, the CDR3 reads TGTGCCAGCTCACCGGACTATGAGCAGTTCTTC.

The CDR3 here is CAISESGLAGGQQYF. CDR3 coding DNA: TGTGCCATCAGTGAGTCGGGCCTAGCGGGGGGCCAGCAGTACTTC. The chain links TRBV10-3 to TRBJ2-7, with 11 bases lining up with TRBD2. Germline V gene data show CDR1 as ENHRY and CDR2 as SYGVKD. CDR3 length: 15 amino acids. The V gene end was trimmed by 0 bases and the J gene end by 8 bases; junction bases not matched to a gene: 6.